A single sample gave rise to the 29 T cell receptor beta chains below, sequenced in a study of Tregs in tolerant kidney transplant recipients. The table came from immunoSEQ multiplex PCR; TCRdb's copy has only in-frame clones and leaves some out. Of about 15,000 clones in the sample, roughly 78% were seen once. The source was Tregs from blood, collected before the transplant. The receptors were gathered from a human donor who received a combined kidney and bone marrow transplant.

This chain links TRBV18 with TRBJ1-1; 10 nucleotides align to TRBD1. Germline CDR1 is KGHSH and CDR2 is LQKENI. J was trimmed by 5 bases and V by 6 bases; bases with no gene match: 3. This CDR3 contains 13 residues. CDR3 residues: CASSGQGSTEAFF. The CDR3 nucleotides are TGTGCCAGCTCGGGACAGGGGTCAACTGAAGCTTTCTTT. The full variable domain, in which reference TRBV18 and TRBJ1-1 provide the parts outside the CDR3, is NAGVMQNPRHLVRRRGQEARLRCSPMKGHSHVYWYRQLPEEGLKFMVYLQKENIIDESGMPKERFSAEFPKEGPSILRIQQVVRGDSAAYFCASSGQGSTEAFFGQGTRLTVV.

This chain uses TRBV4-2 with TRBJ2-2; possible D gene TRBD2, 6 bases. Trimming shortened V by 5 bases and J by 4 bases, and 14 bases separated the two germline ends. Germline values: CDR1 LGHNA, CDR2 YNFKEQ. This CDR3 has 15 amino acids. The CDR3 bases are TGTGCCAGCAGCACCCGGACTACTCTCACCGGGGAGCTGTTTTTT. Its protein product is CASSTRTTLTGELFF.

This clone was seen only once. CDR3 residues: CASSSSGDWNEQFF. The DNA of the CDR3 is TGTGCCAGCAGCAGTAGCGGGGACTGGAATGAGCAGTTCTTC. The rearrangement uses TRBV5-6 and TRBJ2-1; 8 nucleotides agree with TRBD2. Germline V gene lookup returns CDR1 SGHDT and CDR2 YYEEEE. V was pared by 4 bases and J by 7 bases, with 7 bases of the junction left unmatched. The CDR3 length is 14 residues.

The sample holds one count of this clone. J is TRBJ2-7 and V is TRBV28, with TRBD1 matching over 8 bases. CDR3 size: 13 residues. The germline CDR1 and CDR2 sequences are MDHEN and SYDVKM. V was clipped by 5 bases and J by 3 bases; unmatched bases: 3. CDR3 coding DNA: TGTGCCAGCAGTAGACAGGGGTTCTACGAGCAGTACTTC. Its translation is CASSRQGFYEQYF.

In its sample, this clone was seen once. The J gene is TRBJ2-7, the V gene TRBV7-9; the match to TRBD1 covers 9 bases. J gave up 3 bases and V 5 bases, and 11 bases lay outside the gene matches. CDR3 length: 16 amino acids. Germline loops: CDR1 SEHNR, CDR2 FQNEAQ (reference sequence). The CDR3 here is CASSRLGQGIYYEQYF. CDR3 sequence (DNA): TGTGCCAGCAGCCGCCTTGGACAGGGGATTTACTACGAGCAGTACTTC.

This clone appeared a few times. The chain combines TRBV7-6 with TRBJ1-2; no clear D. The germline V gene encodes CDR1 SGHVS and CDR2 FNYEAQ. Trimming removed 5 bases from V and 6 bases from J, with 13 bases in between. The CDR3 is 13 residues long. CDR3 nucleotides: TGTGCCAGCAGCCCCCGGGGTTCGGATGGCTACACCTTC. Its protein product is CASSPRGSDGYTF.

The J gene is TRBJ1-1, the V gene TRBV10-1; unclear D gene. V was pared by 3 bases and J by 8 bases, with 10 bases between. In germline, CDR1 is WNHNN, CDR2 SYGVQD (reference sequence). The CDR3 is made up of 12 amino acids. CDR3 loop: CASSEYGEEAFF. CDR3 DNA sequence: TGCGCCAGCAGTGAATACGGGGAAGAAGCTTTCTTT.

This chain joins TRBV5-6 and TRBJ2-4; 12 bases are a match to TRBD2. The junction had 10 bases not matched to a gene; V was cut back by 4 bases and J by 8 bases. This CDR3 is built from 16 residues. Germline V gene data show CDR1 as SGHDT and CDR2 as YYEEEE. Written as DNA, the CDR3 is TGTGCCAGCAGCCCTCTAGCGGGGGGGCCCATGGACATTCAGTACTTC. This gives the protein CASSPLAGGPMDIQYF. Full variable domain (outside the CDR3, taken from reference TRBV5-6 and TRBJ2-4): DAGVTQSPTHLIKTRGQQVTLRCSPKSGHDTVSWYQQALGQGPQFIFQYYEEEERQRGNFPDRFSGHQFPNYSSELNVNALLLGDSALYLCASSPLAGGPMDIQYFGAGTRLSVL.

This sequence joins TRBV29-1 and TRBJ2-5; TRBD2 aligns across 7 bases. The V and J ends lost 4 bases and 5 bases, in that order; junction bases with no gene match: 10. This CDR3 is built from 14 residues. The V gene's germline CDR1 is SQVTM and CDR2 ANQGSEA. In nucleotides, the CDR3 is TGCAGCGTTGGTGGGAGGGCCCGAAGGGAGACCCAGTACTTC. Protein: CSVGGRARRETQYF.

This sequence joins TRBV6-1 and TRBJ2-3; D not resolved. This CDR3 has 12 amino acids. The germline V gene encodes CDR1 MNHNS and CDR2 SASEGT. Trimming pared 6 bases from V and 1 base from J, leaving 5 bases between. CDR3 sequence: CASRRGTDTQYF. The CDR3 DNA reads as TGTGCCAGCAGACGGGGCACAGATACGCAGTATTTT.

The V and J genes are TRBV7-2 and TRBJ2-5; 9 positions agree with TRBD2. The junction had 11 bases not matched to a gene; V was cut back by 5 bases and J by 7 bases. Germline V lookup: CDR1 SGHTA, CDR2 FQGNSA. The CDR3 loop spans 15 amino acids. The CDR3, as DNA: TGTGCCAGCAGCCCGGCGGGGGGGAGAACTGGGACCCAGTACTTC. This translates into CASSPAGGRTGTQYF.

The rearrangement joins TRBV29-1 to TRBJ2-3; 9 nucleotides match TRBD2. CDR3 length equals 19 residues. V gave up 2 bases and J gave up 1 base; unmatched junction bases: 16. From germline, CDR1 is SQVTM and CDR2 ANQGSEA. The CDR3 region is CSVEPPGLAVSPRTDTQYF. CDR3 sequence (DNA): TGCAGCGTTGAACCACCGGGACTAGCCGTTTCCCCTCGCACAGATACGCAGTATTTT.

The chain links TRBV4-3 to TRBJ2-2; 12 nucleotides line up with TRBD2. V lost 0 bases, J lost 3 bases, and 14 bases stayed unmatched. The CDR3 covers 21 residues. Looked up from germline, CDR1 is LGHNA and CDR2 is YSLEER. The CDR3 nucleotides read TGCGCCAGCAGCCAAGAGGTACCGGGACTAGCGGGTCCCAAGCACACCGGGGAGCTGTTTTTT. Translation: CASSQEVPGLAGPKHTGELFF.

The chain links TRBV2 to TRBJ2-5, with TRBD1 identical over 8 bases. Trimming at V came to 6 bases and at J to 5 bases, leaving 8 bases not matched to a gene. The CDR3 consists of 14 residues. CDR1 is SNHLY, CDR2 FYNNEI, per germline. CDR3 loop: CASRPQGARETQYF. CDR3 bases: TGTGCCAGCAGACCGCAGGGGGCCAGGGAGACCCAGTACTTC. The whole variable domain, filled in from reference TRBV2 and TRBJ2-5, reads EPEVTQTPSHQVTQMGQEVILRCVPISNHLYFYWYRQILGQKVEFLVSFYNNEISEKSEIFDDQFSVERPDGSNFTLKIRSTKLEDSAMYFCASRPQGARETQYFGPGTRLLVL.

The chain joins TRBV6-1 to TRBJ1-5; no reliable D call. This CDR3 has 11 residues. Deletions cut 6 bases from V and 4 bases from J, with 4 bases between. The germline CDR1 and CDR2 sequences are MNHNS and SASEGT. This CDR3 reads CASRTNQPQHF. The DNA for the CDR3 is TGTGCCAGCAGGACAAATCAGCCCCAGCATTTT.

V gene TRBV10-3 combines with J gene TRBJ2-3, with a tentative D call TRBD2 (7 bases). Trimming left V 11 bases short and J 4 bases short, with 16 bases between. The CDR3 is made up of 13 amino acids. Germline CDR1 ENHRY, CDR2 SYGVKD. Written as DNA, the CDR3 is TGTGCCGGAGGGGGGGGCGATGCAGATACGCAGTATTTT. Translation: CAGGGGDADTQYF.

The chain is built from TRBV7-2 and TRBJ1-5; TRBD1 might be the D (6 bases). CDR1 and CDR2 (germline): SGHTA, FQGNSA. The CDR3 loop spans 14 amino acids. V was shortened by 3 bases and J by 7 bases, with 13 bases between the two germline ends. CDR3 in amino acids: CASSLDSARQPQHF. CDR3 bases: TGTGCCAGCAGCTTGGACAGTGCCCGGCAGCCCCAGCATTTT. The full variable domain, its missing parts supplied by reference TRBV7-2 and TRBJ1-5, is GAGVSQSPSNKVTEKGKDVELRCDPISGHTALYWYRQSLGQGLEFLIYFQGNSAPDKSGLPSDRFSAERTGGSVSTLTIQRTQQEDSAVYLCASSLDSARQPQHFGDGTRLSIL.

J is TRBJ2-1 and V is TRBV7-2; 8 bases map to TRBD2. CDR3 size: 16 residues. J gave up 6 bases and V 1 base, and 8 bases lay outside the gene matches. The germline V gene has CDR1 SGHTA and CDR2 FQGNSA. The chain's CDR3 is CASSLVGSSGANEQFF. CDR3 DNA sequence: TGTGCCAGCAGCTTAGTGGGAAGTAGCGGGGCCAATGAGCAGTTCTTC.

The genes are TRBV30 and TRBJ2-5, with D possibly TRBD1 on 5 matching bases. The CDR3 sequence is 15 residues long. V lost 0 bases to trimming and J lost 5 bases, with 16 bases between them. Germline CDR1 and CDR2: GTSNPN and SVGIG (reference sequence). CDR3 region: CAWSVKLGKGETQYF. The CDR3, as DNA: TGTGCCTGGAGTGTAAAACTCGGCAAGGGGGAGACCCAGTACTTC.

This clone occurred a few times. The rearrangement links TRBV27 to TRBJ2-2; D remains ambiguous. Trimming pared 3 bases from V and 5 bases from J, leaving 7 bases between. Germline CDR1 is MNHEY and CDR2 is SMNVEV (reference sequence). There are 13 residues in the CDR3. The CDR3 region is CASSLTVTGELFF. CDR3 nucleotides: TGTGCCAGCAGTTTGACTGTTACCGGGGAGCTGTTTTTT.

The J gene is TRBJ2-1, the V gene TRBV5-4, with 8 nucleotides matching TRBD2. The CDR3 loop spans 17 amino acids. Trimming took 0 bases from V and 1 from J; bases not matched to a gene: 6. CDR1 and CDR2 (germline): SGHNT, YYREEE (reference sequence). This CDR3 is CASSLAGSGGSYNEQFF. For the CDR3, the DNA is TGTGCCAGCAGCTTGGCGGGGAGCGGGGGTTCCTACAATGAGCAGTTCTTC.

The chain couples TRBV9 to TRBJ1-2; 10 positions match TRBD1. This CDR3 region has 15 residues. Per germline, CDR1 SGDLS and CDR2 YYNGEE. V lost 0 bases to trimming and J lost 4 bases; unmatched junction nucleotides: 3. The CDR3 spells CASSVGDRGPYGYTF. In DNA, the CDR3 is TGTGCCAGCAGCGTAGGGGACAGGGGACCCTATGGCTACACCTTC.

This clone was recorded once. The J gene is TRBJ1-5, the V gene TRBV27, with D unclear. CDR3 length: 12 residues. Trimming pared 5 bases from V and 9 bases from J, leaving 11 bases between. Germline loops: CDR1 MNHEY, CDR2 SMNVEV (reference sequence). CDR3 sequence (DNA): TGTGCCAGCAGTCCGCACGGGAGGCCCCAGCATTTT. This sequence encodes CASSPHGRPQHF.

The V gene is TRBV28, the J gene TRBJ2-5; 11 bases fit TRBD2. Germline V gene lookup returns CDR1 MDHEN and CDR2 SYDVKM. The CDR3 is 15 residues long. Trimming removed 3 bases from V and 3 bases from J; junction bases left unmatched: 3. The CDR3 DNA follows: TGTGCCAGCAGTTTCCGGGGACTAGCGGAAGAGACCCAGTACTTC. Residues: CASSFRGLAEETQYF.

The chain links TRBV28 to TRBJ2-6; 7 positions match TRBD1. The CDR3 is 17 residues long. Germline V gives CDR1 MDHEN, CDR2 SYDVKM. V lost 3 bases and J lost 0; bases outside the gene matches: 5. The CDR3 sequence is CASSFLRQGSGANVLTF. CDR3 in DNA: TGTGCCAGCAGTTTTCTCAGACAGGGCTCTGGGGCCAACGTCCTGACTTTC. Variable domain in full (rest from reference TRBV28 and TRBJ2-6): DVKVTQSSRYLVKRTGEKVFLECVQDMDHENMFWYRQDPGLGLRLIYFSYDVKMKEKGDIPEGYSVSREKKERFSLILESASTNQTSMYLCASSFLRQGSGANVLTFGAGSRLTVL.

V usage is TRBV10-2 and J usage is TRBJ2-5; 14 positions match TRBD2. Germline values: CDR1 WSHSY, CDR2 SAAADI. Trimming cost V 6 bases and J 2 bases; bases outside gene matches: 5. This CDR3 is 16 amino acids long. CDR3 residues: CASRVGTSGSQETQYF. CDR3 nucleotides: TGCGCCAGCAGGGTCGGGACTAGCGGGAGTCAAGAGACCCAGTACTTC.

The genes are TRBV6-6 and TRBJ2-1, with 11 bases aligning to TRBD2. CDR1 MNHNY and CDR2 SVGAGI come from the germline V gene (reference sequence). The trim removed 6 bases at V and 5 bases at J, leaving 6 bases unmatched. The CDR3 is made up of 15 amino acids. The chain's CDR3 is CASSAGTSGHNEQFF. The CDR3 DNA reads as TGTGCCAGCAGCGCCGGGACTAGCGGCCACAATGAGCAGTTCTTC.

CDR3 loop: CASSLGQRGELFF. Here the CDR3 DNA reads TGTGCCAGCAGCTTAGGTCAGCGCGGGGAGCTGTTTTTT. This rearrangement joins TRBV7-6 to TRBJ2-2; no firm D call. V was clipped by 1 base and J by 7 bases, with 7 bases between them. The length of the CDR3 is 13 residues. Germline V gene data show CDR1 as SGHVS and CDR2 as FNYEAQ.

The CDR3 here is CASSLSAGEPYGYTF. The DNA for the CDR3 is TGTGCCAGCAGTTTATCGGCCGGGGAACCCTATGGCTACACCTTC. This chain uses TRBV27 with TRBJ1-2, with D unclear. V gave up 0 bases and J gave up 4 bases, with 12 bases separating them. Germline lookup yields CDR1 MNHEY and CDR2 SMNVEV (reference sequence). The CDR3 runs to 15 residues.